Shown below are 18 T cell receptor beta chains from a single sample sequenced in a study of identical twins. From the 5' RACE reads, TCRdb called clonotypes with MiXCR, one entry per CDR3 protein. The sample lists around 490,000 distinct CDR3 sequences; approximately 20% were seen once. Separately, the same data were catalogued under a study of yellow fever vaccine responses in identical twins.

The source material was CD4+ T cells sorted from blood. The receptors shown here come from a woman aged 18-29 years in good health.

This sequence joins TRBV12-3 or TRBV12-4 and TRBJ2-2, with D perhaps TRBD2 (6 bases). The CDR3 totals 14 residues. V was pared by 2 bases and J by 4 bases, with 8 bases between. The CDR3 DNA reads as TGTGCCAGCAGTTTACGCGGGGTCACCGGGGAGCTGTTTTTT. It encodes CASSLRGVTGELFF.

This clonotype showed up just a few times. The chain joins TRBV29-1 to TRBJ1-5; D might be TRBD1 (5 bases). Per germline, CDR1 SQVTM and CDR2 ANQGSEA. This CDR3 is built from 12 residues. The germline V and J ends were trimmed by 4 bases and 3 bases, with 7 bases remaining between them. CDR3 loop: CSVGGTNQPQHF. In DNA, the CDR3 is TGCAGCGTTGGAGGGACCAATCAGCCCCAGCATTTT.

CDR3 loop: CSAISGGWNEQFF. CDR3 bases: TGCAGTGCTATTAGCGGGGGCTGGAATGAGCAGTTCTTC. The chain couples TRBV20-1 to TRBJ2-1; 9 bases align to TRBD2. The germline CDR1 and CDR2 sequences are DFQATT and SNEGSKA (reference sequence). Losses at the gene ends were 4 bases for V and 7 bases for J; bases not matched to a gene: 5. The CDR3 has 13 residues.

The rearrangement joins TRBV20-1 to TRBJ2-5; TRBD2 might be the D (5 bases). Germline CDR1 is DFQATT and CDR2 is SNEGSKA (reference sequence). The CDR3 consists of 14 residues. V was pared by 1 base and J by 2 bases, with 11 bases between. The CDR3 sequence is CSARVSGLQETQYF. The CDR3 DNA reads TGCAGTGCTAGAGTGAGCGGTCTACAAGAGACCCAGTACTTC.

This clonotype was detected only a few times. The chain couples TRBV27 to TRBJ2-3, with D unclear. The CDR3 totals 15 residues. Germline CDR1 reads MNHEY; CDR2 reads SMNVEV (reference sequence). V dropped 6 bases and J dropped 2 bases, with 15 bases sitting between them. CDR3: CASRGGKVATDTQYF. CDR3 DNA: TGTGCCAGCAGGGGCGGAAAGGTCGCCACAGATACGCAGTATTTT.

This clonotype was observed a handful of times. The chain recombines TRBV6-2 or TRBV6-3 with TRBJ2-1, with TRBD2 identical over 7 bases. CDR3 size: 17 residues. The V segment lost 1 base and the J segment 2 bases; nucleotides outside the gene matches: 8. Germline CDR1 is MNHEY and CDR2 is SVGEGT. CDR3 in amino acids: CASSYLVREATYNEQFF. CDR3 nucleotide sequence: TGTGCCAGCAGTTACTTGGTCCGGGAGGCAACCTACAATGAGCAGTTCTTC.

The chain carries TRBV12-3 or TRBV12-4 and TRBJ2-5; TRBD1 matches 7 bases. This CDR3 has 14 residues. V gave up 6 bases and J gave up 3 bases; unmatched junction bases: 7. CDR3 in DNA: TGTGCCAGCAGCCGGGACAGCCCCAAAGAGACCCAGTACTTC. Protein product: CASSRDSPKETQYF.

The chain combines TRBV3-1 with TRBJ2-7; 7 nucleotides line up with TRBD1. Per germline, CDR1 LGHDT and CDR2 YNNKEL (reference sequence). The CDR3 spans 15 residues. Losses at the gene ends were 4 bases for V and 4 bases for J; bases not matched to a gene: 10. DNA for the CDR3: TGTGCCAGCAGCCTAAAGACAGGGAAGGTTTACGAGCAGTACTTC. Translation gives CASSLKTGKVYEQYF.

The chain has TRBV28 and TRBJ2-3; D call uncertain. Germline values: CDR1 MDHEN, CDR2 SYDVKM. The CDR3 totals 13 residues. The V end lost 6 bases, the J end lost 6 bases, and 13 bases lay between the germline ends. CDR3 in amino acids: CASSLPPLDTQYF. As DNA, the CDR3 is TGTGCCAGCAGCTTACCCCCGTTGGATACGCAGTATTTT.

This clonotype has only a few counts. CDR3 residues: CSASNLAGIQETQYF. The CDR3 DNA is TGCAGTGCTAGTAACCTAGCGGGAATACAAGAGACCCAGTACTTC. V and J are TRBV20-1 and TRBJ2-5; 9 nucleotides match TRBD2. From germline, CDR1 is DFQATT and CDR2 SNEGSKA (reference sequence). There are 15 residues in the CDR3. Trimming removed 3 bases from V and 2 bases from J; junction bases left unmatched: 7.

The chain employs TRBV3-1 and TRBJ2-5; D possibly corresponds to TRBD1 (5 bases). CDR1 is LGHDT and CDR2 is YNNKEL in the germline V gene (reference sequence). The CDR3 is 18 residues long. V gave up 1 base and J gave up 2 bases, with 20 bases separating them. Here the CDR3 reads CASSQGSFQGSRQETQYF. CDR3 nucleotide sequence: TGTGCCAGCAGCCAAGGTTCCTTTCAGGGAAGTCGGCAAGAGACCCAGTACTTC.

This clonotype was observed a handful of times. The CDR3 nucleotides are TGTGCCAGCAGTCCCGGGACTAGCGGGAGTTTTCCTGAGCAGTTCTTC. Protein product: CASSPGTSGSFPEQFF. The chain uses TRBV6-1 and TRBJ2-1, with 14 bases lining up with TRBD2. J gave up 9 bases and V 5 bases, and 9 bases lay outside the gene matches. This CDR3 has 16 residues. CDR1 and CDR2 from the germline V gene are MNHNS and SASEGT.

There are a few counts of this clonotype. DNA for the CDR3: TGTGCCAGCAGTGAAGGGGCTAGCGGGAGGGCCGGGGAGCTGTTTTTT. Its protein is CASSEGASGRAGELFF. The chain combines TRBV2 with TRBJ2-2; 12 bases fit TRBD2. The V gene's germline CDR1 is SNHLY and CDR2 FYNNEI. The length of the CDR3 is 16 residues. Unmatched junction bases numbered 3, after V lost 1 base and J lost 6 bases.

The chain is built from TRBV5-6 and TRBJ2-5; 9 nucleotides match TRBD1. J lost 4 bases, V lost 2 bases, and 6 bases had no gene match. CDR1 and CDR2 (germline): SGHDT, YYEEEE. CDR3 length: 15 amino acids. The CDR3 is CASSFLDRGRETQYF. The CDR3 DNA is TGTGCCAGCAGCTTCTTGGACAGGGGTAGAGAGACCCAGTACTTC.

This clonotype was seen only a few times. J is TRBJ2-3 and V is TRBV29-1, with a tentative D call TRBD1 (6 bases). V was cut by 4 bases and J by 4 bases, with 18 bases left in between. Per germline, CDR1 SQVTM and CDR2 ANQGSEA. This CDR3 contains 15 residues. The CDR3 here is CSVVGQRSVPDTQYF. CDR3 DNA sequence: TGCAGCGTTGTGGGACAACGCTCCGTACCAGATACGCAGTATTTT.

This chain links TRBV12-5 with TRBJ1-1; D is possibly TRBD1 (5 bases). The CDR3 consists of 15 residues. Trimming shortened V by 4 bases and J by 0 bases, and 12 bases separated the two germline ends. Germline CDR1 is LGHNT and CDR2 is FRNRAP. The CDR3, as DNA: TGTGCTAGTGGTTCTCAGGGACTGATGAACACTGAAGCTTTCTTT. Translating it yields CASGSQGLMNTEAFF.

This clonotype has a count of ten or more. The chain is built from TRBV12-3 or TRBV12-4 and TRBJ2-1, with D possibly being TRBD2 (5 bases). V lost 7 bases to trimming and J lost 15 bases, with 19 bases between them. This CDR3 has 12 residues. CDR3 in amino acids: CASTFNYPGLFF. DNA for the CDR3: TGTGCCAGCACTTTTAACTACCCTGGACTGTTCTTC.

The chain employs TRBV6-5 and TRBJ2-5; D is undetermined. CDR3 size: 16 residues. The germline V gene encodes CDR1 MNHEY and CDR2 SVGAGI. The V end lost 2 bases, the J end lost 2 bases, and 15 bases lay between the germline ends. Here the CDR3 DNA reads TGTGCCAGCAGTTACGGCGGCGTGGAAAGACAAGAGACCCAGTACTTC. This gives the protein CASSYGGVERQETQYF.